The 19 T cell receptor beta chains below come from one sample, sequenced in a study of beta chain features in type 1 diabetes. The whole isolated RNA underwent reverse transcription, so sequencing captured expressed TCRB transcripts. Assay used: immunoSEQ multiplex PCR; TCRdb lists only in-frame clones, some missing. The table has around 310,000 clones, roughly 11% seen once. The sample consisted of naive CD4+ T cells from blood. Receptor source: a woman aged 25 to 39 in good health.

This clone was observed a handful of times. The chain links TRBV6-1 to TRBJ1-1, with 7 bases aligning to TRBD1. The CDR3 runs to 16 residues. Per germline, CDR1 MNHNS and CDR2 SASEGT. V shed 0 bases, J shed 6 bases, and the junction held 10 bases outside the gene matches. The CDR3 is CASSEAHGTDRAEAFF. CDR3 nucleotide sequence: TGTGCCAGCAGTGAAGCGCACGGGACAGATCGCGCTGAAGCTTTCTTT.

The J gene is TRBJ2-7, the V gene TRBV5-4, with 11 bases identical to TRBD2. J gave up 5 bases and V 4 bases, and 8 bases lay outside the gene matches. Germline V CDR1 and CDR2: SGHNT, YYREEE (reference sequence). The CDR3 consists of 15 residues. The DNA for the CDR3 is TGTGCCAGCAGCGCGGGACTAGCGGTTCCCCACGAGCAGTACTTC. It encodes CASSAGLAVPHEQYF. The full variable domain, with the rest looked up from reference TRBV5-4 and TRBJ2-7, is ETGVTQSPTHLIKTRGQQVTLRCSSQSGHNTVSWYQQALGQGPQFIFQYYREEENGRGNFPPRFSGLQFPNYSSELNVNALELDDSALYLCASSAGLAVPHEQYFGPGTRLTVT.

The chain is built from TRBV28 and TRBJ2-7; TRBD2 aligns across 11 bases. The V gene end was trimmed by 5 bases and the J gene end by 3 bases; junction bases not matched to a gene: 3. Germline V gene sequence: CDR1 MDHEN, CDR2 SYDVKM. The CDR3 is 14 residues long. CDR3 protein: CASSRTSGFYEQYF. The DNA of the CDR3 is TGTGCCAGCAGTAGGACTAGCGGGTTCTACGAGCAGTACTTC.

The V and J genes are TRBV2 and TRBJ1-1; D uncertain. CDR1 and CDR2 from the germline V gene are SNHLY and FYNNEI. The CDR3 totals 14 residues. Trimming took 3 bases from V and 0 from J, leaving 8 bases between them. The CDR3 nucleotides read TGTGCCAGCAGTGACGTCAGTCTGAACACTGAAGCTTTCTTT. Translated, it gives CASSDVSLNTEAFF. Supplemented by reference TRBV2 and TRBJ1-1, the full variable domain reads EPEVTQTPSHQVTQMGQEVILRCVPISNHLYFYWYRQILGQKVEFLVSFYNNEISEKSEIFDDQFSVERPDGSNFTLKIRSTKLEDSAMYFCASSDVSLNTEAFFGQGTRLTVV.

This clone occurred a few times. The chain uses TRBV7-3 and TRBJ2-7; D possibly corresponds to TRBD2 (6 bases). Trimming removed 5 bases from V and 7 bases from J, with 15 bases in between. The CDR3 loop spans 13 amino acids. Germline CDR1 reads SGHTA; CDR2 reads FQGTGA. DNA for the CDR3: TGTGCCAGCAGCGTGGGACTTTCGGGGGAGCAGTACTTC. Its translation is CASSVGLSGEQYF.

In this sample, this clone turned up a few times. V and J are TRBV14 and TRBJ1-3; D not certain. V was trimmed by 2 bases and J by 2 bases, leaving 4 bases between them. This CDR3 region has 13 residues. Per the germline V gene, CDR1 is SGHDN and CDR2 is FVKESK. The CDR3 sequence is CASSQLPGNTIYF. The CDR3 DNA follows: TGTGCCAGCAGCCAACTTCCTGGAAACACCATATATTTT.

The V call is TRBV18, the J call TRBJ1-2; maybe TRBD1 (6 bases). The CDR3 is made up of 14 amino acids. Germline V lookup: CDR1 KGHSH, CDR2 LQKENI. The V and J ends lost 2 bases and 4 bases respectively, with 11 bases between them. CDR3 nucleotides: TGTGCCAGCTCACCAGCAGGGGAGGGCTATGGCTACACCTTC. It translates to CASSPAGEGYGYTF. The full variable domain, rest sourced from reference TRBV18 and TRBJ1-2, is NAGVMQNPRHLVRRRGQEARLRCSPMKGHSHVYWYRQLPEEGLKFMVYLQKENIIDESGMPKERFSAEFPKEGPSILRIQQVVRGDSAAYFCASSPAGEGYGYTFGSGTRLTVV.

This chain links TRBV6-5 with TRBJ1-1; D gene uncertain. The CDR3 covers 14 residues. V lost 1 base and J lost 3, with 9 bases in between. In germline, CDR1 is MNHEY, CDR2 SVGAGI. CDR3 nucleotides: TGTGCCAGCAGTTACTTTCAACGGGACACTGAAGCTTTCTTT. Translation gives CASSYFQRDTEAFF.

This clone was seen a handful of times. The chain employs TRBV5-6 and TRBJ2-1; the match to TRBD2 covers 11 bases. Germline-derived CDR1 and CDR2 are SGHDT and YYEEEE. The junction had 4 bases not matched to a gene; V was cut back by 4 bases and J by 7 bases. This CDR3 contains 14 residues. The CDR3 bases are TGTGCCAGCAGCCCGGGACTAGCGGAAAATGAGCAGTTCTTC. Translating it yields CASSPGLAENEQFF.

This clone was found a few times. The rearrangement joins TRBV30 to TRBJ2-5; the match to TRBD2 covers 10 bases. J lost 4 bases, V lost 1 base, and 6 bases had no gene match. This CDR3 spans 15 amino acids. CDR1 GTSNPN and CDR2 SVGIG come from the germline V gene (reference sequence). Written as DNA, the CDR3 is TGTGCCTGGAGTGGAGGACTAGCGGAGGGAGAGACCCAGTACTTC. Its translation: CAWSGGLAEGETQYF.

V is TRBV5-1 and J is TRBJ1-1; D may be TRBD1 (5 bases). CDR3 length equals 16 residues. V was pared by 7 bases and J by 4 bases, with 23 bases between. Germline values: CDR1 SGHRS, CDR2 YFSETQ. CDR3 region: CASCPMGPGIGTEAFF. The CDR3, as DNA: TGCGCCAGCTGTCCAATGGGGCCAGGGATAGGCACTGAAGCTTTCTTT.

The chain is built from TRBV28 and TRBJ2-3, with 9 bases matching TRBD1. Germline-derived CDR1 and CDR2 are MDHEN and SYDVKM. The junction had 8 bases not matched to a gene; V was cut back by 4 bases and J by 6 bases. The CDR3 runs 15 residues. CDR3 bases: TGTGCCAGCAGTTCACAGGGGGCGTTGTCCGATACGCAGTATTTT. It is translated as CASSSQGALSDTQYF.

This clone was counted between two and nine times. The gene calls are TRBV5-1 and TRBJ2-7; possible D gene TRBD2, 5 bases. Germline CDR1 reads SGHRS; CDR2 reads YFSETQ. This CDR3 comprises 11 residues. V was shortened by 7 bases and J by 2 bases, with 7 bases between the two germline ends. CDR3 loop: CASREAYEQYF. The CDR3, as DNA: TGCGCCAGCCGGGAAGCCTACGAGCAGTACTTC.

This clone was counted a few times. The chain combines TRBV7-2 with TRBJ2-7; the match to TRBD2 covers 12 bases. Losses at the gene ends were 5 bases for V and 0 bases for J; bases not matched to a gene: 11. CDR3 size: 18 residues. Per the germline V gene, CDR1 is SGHTA and CDR2 is FQGNSA. The CDR3 DNA is TGTGCCAGCAGCCCGTCGGCGGGACTAGCGGGTATCTCCTACGAGCAGTACTTC. It encodes CASSPSAGLAGISYEQYF.

This clone was counted a few times. The chain carries TRBV5-6 and TRBJ1-2; maybe TRBD1 (5 bases). The germline CDR1 and CDR2 sequences are SGHDT and YYEEEE. The V and J ends lost 0 bases and 1 base respectively, with 7 bases between them. This CDR3 has 14 amino acids. CDR3 sequence (DNA): TGTGCCAGCAGCTTGGGACAGCATAACTATGGCTACACCTTC. Its protein is CASSLGQHNYGYTF.

This clone appeared a few times. V usage is TRBV20-1 and J usage is TRBJ2-4; no reliable D call. The CDR3 has 10 residues. CDR1 is DFQATT and CDR2 is SNEGSKA in the germline V gene (reference sequence). The V and J ends lost 6 bases and 8 bases respectively, with 8 bases between them. The CDR3 spells CSAGLYIQYF. The CDR3 DNA reads TGCAGTGCCGGTCTATACATTCAGTACTTC.

This clone was seen a single time. The CDR3 nucleotides are TGTGCCAGCAGCGTAGCTGGGACTAGCGGGATTTACGAGCAGTACTTC. Its protein is CASSVAGTSGIYEQYF. V gene TRBV9 combines with J gene TRBJ2-7, with 13 bases lining up with TRBD2. With 0 bases clipped from V and 4 bases from J, the junction kept 4 bases outside the gene matches. There are 16 residues in the CDR3. Germline CDR1 SGDLS, CDR2 YYNGEE.

The genes are TRBV10-3 and TRBJ1-2; tentatively, D is TRBD1 (6 bases). The CDR3 length is 13 residues. Per the germline V gene, CDR1 is ENHRY and CDR2 is SYGVKD. With 4 bases removed from V and 4 bases from J, the gap between germline ends came to 10 bases. CDR3 protein: CAISGTAAYGYTF. The DNA for the CDR3 is TGTGCCATCAGTGGGACAGCGGCCTATGGCTACACCTTC.

This chain connects TRBV5-4 to TRBJ2-1; 14 nucleotides align to TRBD2. The germline CDR1 and CDR2 sequences are SGHNT and YYREEE (reference sequence). The CDR3 consists of 16 residues. Losses at the gene ends were 4 bases for V and 3 bases for J; bases not matched to a gene: 3. The chain's CDR3 is CASSGTSGGFYNEQFF. The CDR3 nucleotides read TGTGCCAGCAGCGGGACTAGCGGGGGATTCTACAATGAGCAGTTCTTC.